This T cell receptor (beta chain) is drawn from a study of T cells after yellow fever vaccination. Synthesis of TCR cDNA relied on 5'RACE template switching, which attached a universal primer site and UMIs. Using its own MiXCR run on the 5' RACE reads, TCRdb lists one record per CDR3 protein. The table lists some 300,000 distinct CDR3 sequences, about 7.8% of them singletons. Study-level findings and limits: The study re-detected most primary-vaccination clones after the booster (roughly 96% CD4, just over 85% CD8). Researchers report a weaker secondary response that nonetheless peaked faster, day 5 versus 15.

There are many counts of this clonotype. Antigen unknown. V was clipped by 6 bases and J by 7 bases, with 15 bases between them. This CDR3 region has 14 residues. V usage is TRBV12-3 or TRBV12-4 and J usage is TRBJ2-2; weak D call: TRBD1 (6 bases). This specimen consisted of PBMCs, obtained approximately 40 days after the first yellow fever vaccination. The origin of this receptor is a young man who received the YFV17D yellow fever vaccine. The CDR3 DNA sequence: TGTGCCAGCAGACAGGGCGTAATTTTCGGGGAGCTGTTTTTT. This codes for CASRQGVIFGELFF.